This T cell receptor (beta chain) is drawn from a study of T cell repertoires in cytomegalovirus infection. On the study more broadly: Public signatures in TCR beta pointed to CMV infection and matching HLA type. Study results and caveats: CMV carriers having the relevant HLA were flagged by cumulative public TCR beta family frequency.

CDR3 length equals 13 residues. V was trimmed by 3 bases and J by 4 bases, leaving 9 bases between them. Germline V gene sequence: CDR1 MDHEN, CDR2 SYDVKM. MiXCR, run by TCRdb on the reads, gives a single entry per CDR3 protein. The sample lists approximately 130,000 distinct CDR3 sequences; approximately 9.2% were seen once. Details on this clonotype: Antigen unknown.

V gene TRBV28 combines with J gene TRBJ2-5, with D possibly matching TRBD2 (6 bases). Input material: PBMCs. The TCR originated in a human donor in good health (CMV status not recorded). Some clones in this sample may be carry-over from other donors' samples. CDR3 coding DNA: TGTGCCAGCAGTTTTACTAGCCGAGAGACCCAGTACTTC. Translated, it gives CASSFTSRETQYF.